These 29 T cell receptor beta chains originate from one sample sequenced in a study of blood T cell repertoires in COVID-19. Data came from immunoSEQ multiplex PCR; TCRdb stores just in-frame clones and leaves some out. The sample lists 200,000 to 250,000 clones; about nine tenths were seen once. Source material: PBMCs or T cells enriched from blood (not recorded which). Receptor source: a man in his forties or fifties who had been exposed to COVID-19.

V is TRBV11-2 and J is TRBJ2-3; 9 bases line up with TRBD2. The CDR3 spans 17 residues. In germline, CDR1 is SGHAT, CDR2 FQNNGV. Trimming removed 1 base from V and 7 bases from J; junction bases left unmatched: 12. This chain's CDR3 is CASSLVSLAGRENTQYF. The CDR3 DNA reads TGTGCCAGCAGCTTAGTTAGCCTAGCGGGACGGGAAAATACGCAGTATTTT.

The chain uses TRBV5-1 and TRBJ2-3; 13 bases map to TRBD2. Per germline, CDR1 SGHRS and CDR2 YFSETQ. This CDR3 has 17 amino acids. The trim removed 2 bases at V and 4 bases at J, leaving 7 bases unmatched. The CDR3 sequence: CASSFRTSGGSPDTQYF. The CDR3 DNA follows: TGCGCCAGCAGCTTCAGGACTAGCGGGGGAAGTCCAGATACGCAGTATTTT. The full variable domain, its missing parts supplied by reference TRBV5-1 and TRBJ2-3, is KAGVTQTPRYLIKTRGQQVTLSCSPISGHRSVSWYQQTPGQGLQFLFEYFSETQRNKGNFPGRFSGRQFSNSRSEMNVSTLELGDSALYLCASSFRTSGGSPDTQYFGPGTRLTVL.

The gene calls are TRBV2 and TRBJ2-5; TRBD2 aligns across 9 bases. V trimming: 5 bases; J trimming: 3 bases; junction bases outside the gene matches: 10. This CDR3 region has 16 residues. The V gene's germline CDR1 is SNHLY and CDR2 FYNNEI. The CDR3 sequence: CASSLQGLAGKETQYF. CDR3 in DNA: TGTGCCAGCAGTCTCCAGGGGCTAGCGGGAAAAGAGACCCAGTACTTC.

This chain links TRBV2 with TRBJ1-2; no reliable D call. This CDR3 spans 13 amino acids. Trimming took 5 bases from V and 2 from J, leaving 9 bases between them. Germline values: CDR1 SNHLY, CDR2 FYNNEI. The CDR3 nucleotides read TGTGCCAGCAGTACAACACGAAACTATGGCTACACCTTC. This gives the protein CASSTTRNYGYTF.

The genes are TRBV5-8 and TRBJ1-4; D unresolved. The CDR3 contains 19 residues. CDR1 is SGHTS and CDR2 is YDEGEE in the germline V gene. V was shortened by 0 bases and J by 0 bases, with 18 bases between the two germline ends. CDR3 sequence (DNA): TGTGCCAGCAGCTTGGTGGGAGACATCGCCTTTGCAACTAATGAAAAACTGTTTTTT. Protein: CASSLVGDIAFATNEKLFF.

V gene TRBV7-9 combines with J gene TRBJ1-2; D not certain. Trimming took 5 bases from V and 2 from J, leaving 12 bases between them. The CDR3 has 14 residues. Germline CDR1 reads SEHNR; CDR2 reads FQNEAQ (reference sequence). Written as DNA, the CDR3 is TGTGCCAGCAGCCCTTGGTTACAGAACTATGGCTACACCTTC. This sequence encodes CASSPWLQNYGYTF.

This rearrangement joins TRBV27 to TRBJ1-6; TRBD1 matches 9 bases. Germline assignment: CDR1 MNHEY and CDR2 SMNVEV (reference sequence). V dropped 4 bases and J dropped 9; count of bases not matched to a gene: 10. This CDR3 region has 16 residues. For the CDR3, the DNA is TGTGCCAGCAGTTCCTTAGTGGGGACAGGGTCTTCACCCCTCCACTTT. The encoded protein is CASSSLVGTGSSPLHF.

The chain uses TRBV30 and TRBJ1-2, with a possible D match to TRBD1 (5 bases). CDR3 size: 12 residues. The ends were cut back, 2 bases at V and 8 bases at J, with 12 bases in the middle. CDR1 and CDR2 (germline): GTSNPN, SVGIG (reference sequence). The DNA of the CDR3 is TGTGCCTGGAGTTGGGCAGGGAAAGGCTACACCTTC. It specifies CAWSWAGKGYTF.

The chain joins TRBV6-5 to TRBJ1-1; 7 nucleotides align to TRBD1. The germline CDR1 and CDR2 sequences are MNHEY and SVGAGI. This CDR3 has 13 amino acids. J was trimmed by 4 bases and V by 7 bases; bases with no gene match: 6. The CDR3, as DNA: TGTGCCAGCACCCGGGCAGGGGGCACTGAAGCTTTCTTT. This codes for CASTRAGGTEAFF.

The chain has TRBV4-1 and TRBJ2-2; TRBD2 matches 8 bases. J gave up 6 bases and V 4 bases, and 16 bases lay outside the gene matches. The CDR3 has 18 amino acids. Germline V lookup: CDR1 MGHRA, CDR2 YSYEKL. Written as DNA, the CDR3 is TGCGCCAGCAGCCCCAAGATGACAGCGGGAGCGGGAGCCGGGGAGCTGTTTTTT. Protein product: CASSPKMTAGAGAGELFF.

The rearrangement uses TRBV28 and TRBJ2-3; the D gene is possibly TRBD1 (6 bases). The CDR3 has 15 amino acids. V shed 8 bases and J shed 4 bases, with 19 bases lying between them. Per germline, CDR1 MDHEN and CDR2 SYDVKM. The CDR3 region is CASGPGLGAADTQYF. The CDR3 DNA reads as TGTGCCAGCGGACCGGGCCTGGGGGCGGCAGATACGCAGTATTTT.

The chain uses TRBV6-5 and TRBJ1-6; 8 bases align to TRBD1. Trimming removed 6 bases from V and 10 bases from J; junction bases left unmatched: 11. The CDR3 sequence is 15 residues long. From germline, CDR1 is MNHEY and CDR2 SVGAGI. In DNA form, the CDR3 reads TGTGCCAGCAGGAGCCCTGGACAGGGCAAGTCACCCCTCCACTTT. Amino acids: CASRSPGQGKSPLHF.

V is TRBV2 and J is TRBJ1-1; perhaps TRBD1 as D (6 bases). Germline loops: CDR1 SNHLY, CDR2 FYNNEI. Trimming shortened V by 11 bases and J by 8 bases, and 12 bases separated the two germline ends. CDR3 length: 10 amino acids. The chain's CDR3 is CASSRGEAFF. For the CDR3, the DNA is TGTGCCTCTTCGAGGGGGGAAGCTTTCTTT.

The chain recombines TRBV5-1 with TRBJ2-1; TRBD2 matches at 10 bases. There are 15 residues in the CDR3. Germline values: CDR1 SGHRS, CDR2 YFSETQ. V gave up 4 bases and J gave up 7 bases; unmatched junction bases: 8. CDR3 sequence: CASSPGTSVMNEQFF. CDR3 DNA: TGCGCCAGCAGCCCCGGGACTAGCGTTATGAATGAGCAGTTCTTC.

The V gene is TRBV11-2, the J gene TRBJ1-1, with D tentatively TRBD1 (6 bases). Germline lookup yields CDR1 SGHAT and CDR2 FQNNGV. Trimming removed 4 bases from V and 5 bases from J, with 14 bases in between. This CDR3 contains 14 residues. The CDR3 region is CASSSTTGWTEAFF. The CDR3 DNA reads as TGTGCCAGCAGCTCTACAACAGGGTGGACTGAAGCTTTCTTT.

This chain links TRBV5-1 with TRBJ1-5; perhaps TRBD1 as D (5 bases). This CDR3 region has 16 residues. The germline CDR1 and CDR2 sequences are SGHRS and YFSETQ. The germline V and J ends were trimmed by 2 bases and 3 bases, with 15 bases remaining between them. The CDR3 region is CASSLEGHDYNQPQHF. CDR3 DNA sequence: TGCGCCAGCAGCTTAGAAGGACACGATTACAATCAGCCCCAGCATTTT.

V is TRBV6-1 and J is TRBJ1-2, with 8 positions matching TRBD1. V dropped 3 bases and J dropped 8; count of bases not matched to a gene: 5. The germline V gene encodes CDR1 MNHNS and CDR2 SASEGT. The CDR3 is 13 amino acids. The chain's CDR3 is CASSDRTGLGYTF. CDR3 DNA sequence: TGTGCCAGCAGTGACAGGACAGGGTTGGGCTACACCTTC.

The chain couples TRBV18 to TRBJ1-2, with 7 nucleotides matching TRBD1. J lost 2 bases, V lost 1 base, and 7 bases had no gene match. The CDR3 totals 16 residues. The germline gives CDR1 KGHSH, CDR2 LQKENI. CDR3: CASSPRSAGGNYGYTF. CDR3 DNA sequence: TGTGCCAGCTCACCACGTTCCGCAGGGGGAAACTATGGCTACACCTTC.

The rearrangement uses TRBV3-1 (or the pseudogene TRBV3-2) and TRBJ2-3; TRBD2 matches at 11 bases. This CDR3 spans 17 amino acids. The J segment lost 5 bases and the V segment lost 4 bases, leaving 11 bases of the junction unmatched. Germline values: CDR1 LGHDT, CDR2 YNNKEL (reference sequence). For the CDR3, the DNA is TGTGCCAGCAGCCGACGCGCTACTAGCGGGGGTTTAGATACGCAGTATTTT. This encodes CASSRRATSGGLDTQYF.

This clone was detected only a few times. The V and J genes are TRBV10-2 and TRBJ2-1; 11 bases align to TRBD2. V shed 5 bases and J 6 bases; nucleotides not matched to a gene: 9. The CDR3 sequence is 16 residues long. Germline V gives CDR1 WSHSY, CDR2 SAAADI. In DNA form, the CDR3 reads TGCGCCAGCAGTTTTAGCGGGGGGGCCGTTATCAATGAGCAGTTCTTC. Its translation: CASSFSGGAVINEQFF.

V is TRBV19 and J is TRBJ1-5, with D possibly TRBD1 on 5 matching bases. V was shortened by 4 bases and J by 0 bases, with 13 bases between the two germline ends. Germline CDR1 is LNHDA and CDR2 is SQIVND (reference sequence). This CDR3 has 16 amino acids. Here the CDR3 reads CASSTSRGDSNQPQHF. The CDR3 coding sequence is TGTGCCAGTAGTACATCCCGGGGGGATAGCAATCAGCCCCAGCATTTT.

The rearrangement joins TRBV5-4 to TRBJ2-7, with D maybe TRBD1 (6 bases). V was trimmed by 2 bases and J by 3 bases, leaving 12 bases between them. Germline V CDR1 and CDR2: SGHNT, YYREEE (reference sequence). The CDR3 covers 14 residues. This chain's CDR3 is CASSFGWDNYEQYF. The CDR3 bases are TGTGCCAGCAGCTTTGGCTGGGACAACTACGAGCAGTACTTC. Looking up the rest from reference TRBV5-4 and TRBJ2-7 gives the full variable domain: ETGVTQSPTHLIKTRGQQVTLRCSSQSGHNTVSWYQQALGQGPQFIFQYYREEENGRGNFPPRFSGLQFPNYSSELNVNALELDDSALYLCASSFGWDNYEQYFGPGTRLTVT.

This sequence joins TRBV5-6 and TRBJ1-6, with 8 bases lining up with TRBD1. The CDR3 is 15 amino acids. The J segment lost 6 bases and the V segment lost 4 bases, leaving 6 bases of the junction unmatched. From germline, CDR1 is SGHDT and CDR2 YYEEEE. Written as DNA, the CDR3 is TGTGCCAGCAGCACCGGACAGGGCGCTAATTCACCCCTCCACTTT. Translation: CASSTGQGANSPLHF.

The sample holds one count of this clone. CDR3 DNA: TGTGCCAGCAGCTCGGACAGGGTGTCCTACAATGAGCAGTTCTTC. It is translated as CASSSDRVSYNEQFF. The chain uses TRBV7-3 and TRBJ2-1; 8 nucleotides line up with TRBD1. The CDR3 spans 15 residues. Trimming took 4 bases from V and 1 from J; bases not matched to a gene: 3. The germline gives CDR1 SGHTA, CDR2 FQGTGA. Complete variable domain (other parts from reference TRBV7-3 and TRBJ2-1): GAGVSQTPSNKVTEKGKYVELRCDPISGHTALYWYRQSLGQGPEFLIYFQGTGAADDSGLPNDRFFAVRPEGSVSTLKIQRTERGDSAVYLCASSSDRVSYNEQFFGPGTRLTVL.

CDR3 nucleotide sequence: TGTGCCAGCAGCTTACAGAGCAGGGGTAATTCACCCCTCCACTTT. Protein: CASSLQSRGNSPLHF. The chain recombines TRBV7-3 with TRBJ1-6, with D tentatively TRBD1 (6 bases). V lost 2 bases, J lost 6 bases, and 11 bases lay in between. Germline CDR1 is SGHTA and CDR2 is FQGTGA. This CDR3 is built from 15 residues.

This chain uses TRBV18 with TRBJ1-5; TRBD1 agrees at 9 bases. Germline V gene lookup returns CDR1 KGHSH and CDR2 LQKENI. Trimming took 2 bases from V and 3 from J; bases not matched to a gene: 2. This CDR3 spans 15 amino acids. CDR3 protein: CASSPGTGNNQPQHF. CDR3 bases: TGTGCCAGCTCACCAGGGACAGGGAACAATCAGCCCCAGCATTTT. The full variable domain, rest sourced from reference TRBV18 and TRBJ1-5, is NAGVMQNPRHLVRRRGQEARLRCSPMKGHSHVYWYRQLPEEGLKFMVYLQKENIIDESGMPKERFSAEFPKEGPSILRIQQVVRGDSAAYFCASSPGTGNNQPQHFGDGTRLSIL.

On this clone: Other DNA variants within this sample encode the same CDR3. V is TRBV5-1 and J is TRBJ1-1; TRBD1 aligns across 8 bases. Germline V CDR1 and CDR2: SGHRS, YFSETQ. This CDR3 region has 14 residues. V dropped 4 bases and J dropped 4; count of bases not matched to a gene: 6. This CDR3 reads CASSPLQGGTEAFF. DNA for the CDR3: TGCGCCAGCAGCCCCCTACAGGGGGGCACTGAAGCTTTCTTT.

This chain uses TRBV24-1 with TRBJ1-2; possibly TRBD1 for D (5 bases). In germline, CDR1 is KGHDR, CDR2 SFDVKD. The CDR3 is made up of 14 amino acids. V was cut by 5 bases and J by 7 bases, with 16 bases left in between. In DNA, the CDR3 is TGTGCCACCAGTGTATCCTCAGGGTTTGGTGGCTACACCTTC. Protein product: CATSVSSGFGGYTF.

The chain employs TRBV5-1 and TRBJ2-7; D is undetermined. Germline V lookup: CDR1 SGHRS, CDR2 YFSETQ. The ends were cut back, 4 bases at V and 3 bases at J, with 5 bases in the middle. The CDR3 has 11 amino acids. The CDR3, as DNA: TGCGCCAGCAGCAACTACTACGAGCAGTACGTC. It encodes CASSNYYEQYV.